This T cell receptor (beta chain) originates from a study of shared clonotypes between healthy human individuals. Repertoires were generated with immunoSEQ multiplex PCR, while TCRdb's copy carries only in-frame clones and drops some. The top ten hold 0.89% of the sample, which has about a million clones, about 80% seen once. Turning to this clone: Its antigen is not identified.

Germline V gene data show CDR1 as MNHEY and CDR2 as SVGAGI. Deletions cut 2 bases from V and 0 bases from J, with 11 bases between. This CDR3 has 16 amino acids. The study's findings and limits: Among donors, the sharing of clonotypes was expected to be influenced by sequencing depth. The study found roughly 5% of naive CD4 clonotypes shared across several donors.

V and J are TRBV6-5 and TRBJ1-3; D gene uncertain. The sequenced sample was memory CD4+ T cells from PBMCs. Sample subset: CD45RA-negative fraction. This sequence originates from a man in his late teens or twenties in good health. Some clones in this sample may be carry-over from other donors' samples. CDR3 bases: TGTGCCAGCAGTTACGAGGGCGGCCTCTCTGGAAACACCATATATTTT. It yields the protein CASSYEGGLSGNTIYF.